This paragraph covers one T cell receptor beta chain sequence. Its antigen is unidentified. In TCRdb, the reads were re-called with MiXCR into one record per CDR3 protein. Of roughly 920,000 distinct CDR3 sequences in the sample, around 31% were seen once. The data are from a study of T cell repertoires in cytomegalovirus infection. The overall study: In the study, CMV epitopes included recently identified HLA-C-restricted and well-studied HLA-B-restricted ones. Regarding the study as a whole: HLA-C-restricted, CMV-specific TCR beta clonotypes were dominant ex vivo.

The ends were cut back, 6 bases at V and 4 bases at J, with 19 bases in the middle. This CDR3 has 16 amino acids. CDR1 and CDR2 from the germline V gene are SEHNR and FQNEAQ (reference sequence). This chain links TRBV7-9 with TRBJ2-1; D perhaps matches TRBD1 (6 bases). The sequence derives from a human donor in good health (CMV status not recorded). Some clones in this sample may be carry-over from other donors' samples. The sample here was cultured CD8+ T cells from PBMCs, taken from culture after CMV antigen stimulation. In DNA form, the CDR3 reads TGTGCCAGCAGGTTACGTTCCGGACAGCAATACAATGAGCAGTTCTTC. It specifies CASRLRSGQQYNEQFF.